This entry is about one T cell receptor beta chain. Its antigen is not known. This entry comes from a study of blood T cells in healthy people across ages. Looking at the study overall: About one barcoded TCR beta cDNA was captured per two T cells. Overall study results and limits: Long-lived donors carried more naive CD4+ cells and greater diversity than aged donors.

Using a J-beta primer mix together with a sample-barcoded 5' primer, a second PCR was run for roughly 7 to 11 cycles. With 12 random nucleotides, a template-switch adaptor tagged each individual cDNA molecule. TCRdb ran MiXCR on the 5' RACE reads and lists one entry per CDR3 protein. This sample has approximately 350,000 distinct CDR3 sequences, with over 45% found just once. The sequence derives from a man in his sixties in good health. Sequenced sample: blood.

For the CDR3, the DNA is TGTGCCAGCATTAAACCCGAGGGGGGCAATGAGCAGTTCTTC. It translates to CASIKPEGGNEQFF. The chain uses TRBV7-2 and TRBJ2-1; D tentatively reads TRBD1 or TRBD2 (6 bases each). Trimming removed 7 bases at V and 6 bases at J, with 16 bases between. This CDR3 contains 14 residues. Germline CDR1 SGHTA, CDR2 FQGNSA.